Listed below are T cell receptor beta chains from one sample, sequenced in a study of CD8 T cells in ankylosing spondylitis. TCRdb re-called the 5' RACE reads through MiXCR, storing one row per CDR3 protein. The repertoire holds around 280,000 distinct CDR3 sequences, with roughly 20% as singletons. Material: blood, either unsorted or a sorted T cell fraction (not recorded which). The receptors originated from a male donor with ankylosing spondylitis or in good health (not recorded which). Each CDR3 is given with its conserved first and last residue. The D gene is left open where the match is weak. Where a row states a size, it is once, few, many or the class of an expanded clone; other rows omit it.

TRBJ1-5	-	-	TRBV15	CATSRDLGGNQPQHF	TGTGCCACCAGCAGAGATTTAGGGGGCAATCAGCCCCAGCATTTT
TRBJ2-2	-	TRBD1	TRBV27	CASSARGTVKGTGELFF	TGTGCCAGCAGTGCCCGAGGGACAGTGAAAGGCACCGGGGAGCTGTTTTTT
TRBJ2-1	-	-	TRBV4-2	CASSQEGLTEYNEQFF	TGTGCCAGCAGCCAAGAAGGGCTGACAGAATACAATGAGCAGTTCTTC
TRBJ2-3	many	-	TRBV20-1	CSARDSWRSTDTQYF	TGCAGTGCTAGAGATTCGTGGAGGAGCACAGATACGCAGTATTTT
TRBJ1-5	-	TRBD1	TRBV10-3	CAISRTGGNQPQHF	TGTGCCATCAGTCGGACAGGGGGTAATCAGCCCCAGCATTTT
TRBJ2-3	many	-	TRBV5-5	CASSRLQRTTDTQYF	TGTGCCAGCAGCCGACTTCAAAGGACAACAGATACGCAGTATTTT
TRBJ1-1	few	TRBD1	TRBV27	CASSLSPRDRGLGTEAFF	TGTGCCAGCAGTTTATCCCCCCGGGACAGGGGGCTGGGGACTGAAGCTTTCTTT
TRBJ1-1	-	-	TRBV12-3/TRBV12-4	CASSLWGVNTEAFF	TGTGCCAGCAGTTTATGGGGGGTTAACACTGAAGCTTTCTTT
TRBJ2-1	few	-	TRBV18	CASSSDRHNEQFF	TGTGCCAGCTCTTCCGACAGACACAATGAGCAGTTCTTC
TRBJ1-6	-	-	TRBV7-3	CASSLTFPSTSSYNSPLHF	TGTGCCAGCAGCTTAACCTTTCCCAGCACGAGCTCCTATAATTCACCCCTCCACTTT
TRBJ1-5	few	-	TRBV7-8	CASSLAGGLGNQPQHF	TGTGCCAGCAGCTTAGCCGGGGGACTCGGCAATCAGCCCCAGCATTTT
TRBJ2-1	many	-	TRBV27	CASSLLAAGEQFF	TGTGCCAGCAGTTTACTAGCAGCGGGTGAGCAGTTCTTC
TRBJ2-1	few	TRBD2	TRBV2	CASRGGESSYNEQFF	TGTGCCAGTAGGGGAGGGGAGAGCTCCTACAATGAGCAGTTCTTC
TRBJ2-3	-	TRBD2	TRBV12-3/TRBV12-4	CASSGLAGGYTDTQYF	TGTGCCAGCAGCGGACTAGCGGGGGGGTACACAGATACGCAGTATTTT
TRBJ1-3	few	TRBD1	TRBV28	CASSLPPGQGSGNTIYF	TGTGCCAGCAGTCTCCCCCCGGGACAGGGGTCCGGAAACACCATATATTTT
TRBJ1-5	many	TRBD1	TRBV20-1	CSAITGEGNQPQHF	TGCAGTGCTATAACAGGGGAGGGCAATCAGCCCCAGCATTTT
TRBJ2-2	few	TRBD2	TRBV6-5	CASRRETGELFF	TGTGCCAGCAGGCGGGAGACCGGGGAGCTGTTTTTT
TRBJ2-3	-	TRBD2	TRBV10-3	CAISEGTSGRTDTQYF	TGTGCCATCAGTGAGGGAACTAGCGGCCGCACAGATACGCAGTATTTT
TRBJ2-2	-	-	TRBV5-1	CASSSGPGAGELFF	TGCGCCAGCAGCTCGGGGCCCGGGGCCGGGGAGCTGTTTTTT
TRBJ1-5	-	-	TRBV5-1	CASSLVVVQQPQHF	TGCGCCAGCAGCTTGGTGGTGGTACAACAGCCCCAGCATTTT